This T cell receptor beta chain derives from a study of T cells in tuberculosis. In the study overall: Blood was taken before or within 7 days of anti-tuberculosis therapy.

As for time point: new active TB diagnosis, blood taken before or within 7 days of starting treatment. Each donor contributed about 100,000 T cells on average, unsorted. This CDR3 region has 14 residues. The V and J ends lost 1 base and 8 bases respectively, with 12 bases between them. Per the germline V gene, CDR1 is SGHTA and CDR2 is FQGNSA. Data came from immunoSEQ multiplex PCR; TCRdb stores just in-frame clones and leaves some out. The sample contains roughly 34,000 clones, 87% of which appear only once. The chain carries TRBV7-2 and TRBJ1-5; D gene uncertain. Material: PBMCs, obtained at tuberculosis diagnosis. The receptor comes from an adult with tuberculosis. DNA of the CDR3: TGTGCCAGCAGCTTAGATACTTGGGAGGAGCCCCAGCATTTT. Its translation: CASSLDTWEEPQHF.